This TCR beta chain was captured by sequencing in a study of shared clonotypes between healthy human individuals. Study-level results: Clonotypes not shared had lower generation probabilities than those common to all four donors.

Concerning this clone itself: Its antigen is not identified.

The CD4+ fraction was divided into a CD45RA+ naive subset and a CD45RA-negative memory subset. V gave up 1 base and J gave up 9 bases; unmatched junction bases: 9. This CDR3 spans 16 amino acids. The germline V gene encodes CDR1 SGHTA and CDR2 FQGNSA. Sequenced by immunoSEQ multiplex PCR; TCRdb stores in-frame clones only, minus some. Of 2 million to 2.5 million clones detected, roughly 93% appear once; the ten largest clones hold 0.3% to 0.4%. The genes are TRBV7-2 and TRBJ1-5; TRBD1 aligns across 10 bases. This TCR derives from a young man in good health. Some clones in this sample may be carry-over from other donors' samples. Material for sequencing was naive CD4+ T cells from PBMCs. This sample's subset: CD45RA+ positively selected. The CDR3 bases are TGTGCCAGCAGCTTAGAGGGGACAGGGGTTCGTCGGCCCCAGCATTTT. It translates to CASSLEGTGVRRPQHF.